This TCR beta chain was retrieved from a study of blood T cells in healthy people across ages. As for the study in general: Capturing about one barcoded beta molecule per two T cells was achieved by template switching.

General study points: Estimated diversity that came from one million T cells was considered an underestimate.

Combining a sample-barcoded 5' primer with a J-beta primer mix, a second PCR ran for roughly 6 to 12 cycles. Each CDR3 protein gets one entry after TCRdb re-called the 5' RACE reads with MiXCR. The profile shows some 700,000 distinct CDR3 sequences, around a fifth of them singletons. This clonotype turned up a few times. Antigen: not known. One end of the junction is discordant with germline, which a read error may explain. Total RNA was extracted at no less than 6 micrograms per sample. The sample taken for sequencing was blood. The sequence derives from a man in his 70s in good health.

The CDR3 coding sequence is TGTGCCAGCAGCTTGGCCGGGTCTTTAATTTTT. Protein: CASSLAGSLIF. This chain connects TRBV7-9 to TRBJ1-4; D is uncertain. The germline V gene has CDR1 SEHNR and CDR2 FQNEAQ (reference sequence). The CDR3 extends over 11 amino acids.